This T cell receptor beta chain was retrieved from a study of T-cell memory formation after mild COVID-19. TCRdb processed the 5' RACE reads anew with MiXCR; each CDR3 protein has one entry. The sample shows roughly 86,000 distinct CDR3 sequences, approximately 15% of them seen only once. Trimming cost V 0 bases and J 8 bases, with 16 bases left between them. The CDR3 totals 15 residues. CDR1 is MGHRA, CDR2 YSYEKL, per germline. The clonotype originates from a man younger than 35 who had mild COVID-19 (a few samples of this study predate the infection). Cell type and time point are not known. This sequence joins TRBV4-1 and TRBJ1-2; D is unclear. The specimen sequenced was PBMCs or a T cell subset sorted from them (not recorded which). The CDR3 reads CASSQDLAGFEGYTF. The CDR3 region has the DNA TGCGCCAGCAGCCAAGATCTTGCCGGTTTTGAGGGCTACACCTTC.